This TCR beta chain was sequenced for a study of radiation and T cells in renal cell carcinoma. Generated by immunoSEQ multiplex PCR, the TCRdb table keeps only in-frame clones and is missing some. This table holds around 80,000 clones, 82% found once. Time point denoted: blood 2 weeks post-SBRT. Noted treatment: 15 Gy SBRT to primary tumor, nephrectomy 4 weeks later. This sequence originates from a man aged 60 to 69 with renal cell carcinoma. This specimen consisted of blood, obtained from a patient whose treatment included radiotherapy and nephrectomy.

The CDR3 region has the DNA TGTGCCAGCAGTCGGGTTTCCATGCCTTGGGAACCCCCTACCCAGTACTTC. Its protein product is CASSRVSMPWEPPTQYF. V usage is TRBV28 and J usage is TRBJ2-5, with D unresolved. The V gene lost 5 bases and the J gene lost 8 bases, with 27 bases spanning the gap. CDR1 and CDR2 from the germline V gene are MDHEN and SYDVKM. There are 17 residues in the CDR3.